This passage covers 10 T cell receptor beta chains from one sample sequenced in a study of T cell repertoires and HLA-DP antigens. Libraries were prepared by immunoSEQ multiplex PCR; TCRdb keeps only in-frame clonotypes and omits some of them. Among almost 90,000 clones listed, around nine tenths were seen once. The antigens for these receptors are not known. The sample comprised CD4+ T cells from PBMCs. The source is a man in his fifties or sixties in good health and CMV-seronegative.

The chain recombines TRBV5-1 with TRBJ2-3; 7 bases agree with TRBD1. CDR3 length: 16 amino acids. Germline values: CDR1 SGHRS, CDR2 YFSETQ. The V gene end was trimmed by 4 bases and the J gene end by 0 bases; junction bases not matched to a gene: 8. CDR3 coding DNA: TGCGCCAGCAGCCCGAGGACAGGACGTAGCACAGATACGCAGTATTTT. Residues: CASSPRTGRSTDTQYF. Full variable domain (missing parts from reference TRBV5-1 and TRBJ2-3): KAGVTQTPRYLIKTRGQQVTLSCSPISGHRSVSWYQQTPGQGLQFLFEYFSETQRNKGNFPGRFSGRQFSNSRSEMNVSTLELGDSALYLCASSPRTGRSTDTQYFGPGTRLTVL.

The rearrangement joins TRBV30 to TRBJ2-5; 8 nucleotides line up with TRBD2. The V and J ends lost 3 bases and 3 bases, in that order; junction bases with no gene match: 15. This CDR3 is built from 17 residues. Germline lookup yields CDR1 GTSNPN and CDR2 SVGIG (reference sequence). The CDR3 here is CAWSEVIAGYFKETQYF. CDR3 nucleotides: TGTGCCTGGAGCGAAGTCATAGCGGGATACTTTAAAGAGACCCAGTACTTC.

This clone was seen a single time. The chain combines TRBV7-8 with TRBJ2-7; 13 bases match TRBD2. Trimming cost V 5 bases and J 3 bases; bases outside gene matches: 13. CDR1 and CDR2 from the germline V gene are SGHVS and FQNEAQ. The CDR3 spans 18 residues. This chain's CDR3 is CASSPRTSGTSGIYEQYF. CDR3 DNA: TGTGCCAGCAGCCCGCGGACCTCCGGGACTAGCGGGATCTACGAGCAGTACTTC.

The V call is TRBV6-5, the J call TRBJ2-7, with 9 bases fitting TRBD2. Losses at the gene ends were 3 bases for V and 3 bases for J; bases not matched to a gene: 6. The CDR3 extends over 15 amino acids. The germline V gene has CDR1 MNHEY and CDR2 SVGAGI. CDR3 sequence reads: CASSYLGLASYEQYF. CDR3 sequence (DNA): TGTGCCAGCAGTTATCTCGGACTAGCGAGCTACGAGCAGTACTTC.

The V call is TRBV6-5, the J call TRBJ2-5, with 10 bases aligning to TRBD2. The CDR3 runs 16 residues. Germline CDR1 reads MNHEY; CDR2 reads SVGAGI. V shed 2 bases and J 5 bases; nucleotides not matched to a gene: 8. The CDR3 sequence: CASSYGSGRAGETQYF. CDR3 in DNA: TGTGCCAGCAGTTACGGGAGCGGGAGGGCCGGGGAGACCCAGTACTTC.

This chain connects TRBV2 to TRBJ2-1, with unresolved D. The CDR3 extends over 13 amino acids. Germline lookup yields CDR1 SNHLY and CDR2 FYNNEI. V was shortened by 6 bases and J by 4 bases, with 10 bases between the two germline ends. The CDR3 here is CASSPGIYNEQFF. DNA of the CDR3: TGTGCCAGCAGCCCGGGCATATACAATGAGCAGTTCTTC.

Only a few counts were recorded for this clone. The rearrangement joins TRBV7-2 to TRBJ1-6, with TRBD1 as a possible D gene (6 bases). Trimming stripped 1 base from V and 7 bases from J, with 11 bases between. CDR3 length: 15 amino acids. CDR1 and CDR2 from the germline V gene are SGHTA and FQGNSA. CDR3 DNA sequence: TGTGCCAGCAGCTTAGGTACCAGGGGAAATTCACCCCTCCACTTT. Protein product: CASSLGTRGNSPLHF.

This chain joins TRBV7-6 and TRBJ1-4; 7 nucleotides agree with TRBD1. The CDR3 runs 13 residues. Losses at the gene ends were 4 bases for V and 5 bases for J; bases not matched to a gene: 1. Germline CDR1 and CDR2: SGHVS and FNYEAQ. Written as DNA, the CDR3 is TGTGCCAGCAGCTGGGGACAGAATGAAAAACTGTTTTTT. Translated: CASSWGQNEKLFF.

The chain couples TRBV5-1 to TRBJ2-1; a possible D gene is TRBD2 (6 bases). From germline, CDR1 is SGHRS and CDR2 YFSETQ. This CDR3 comprises 14 residues. The V end lost 2 bases, the J end lost 7 bases, and 13 bases lay between the germline ends. The CDR3, as DNA: TGCGCCAGCAGCTTCCAACTAGCTGGGAATGAGCAGTTCTTC. It specifies CASSFQLAGNEQFF.

The chain joins TRBV5-1 to TRBJ1-1; 7 positions agree with TRBD1. Germline CDR1 is SGHRS and CDR2 is YFSETQ. The junction had 4 bases not matched to a gene; V was cut back by 5 bases and J by 0 bases. The CDR3 is 14 amino acids. CDR3: CASRTGYVNTEAFF. Written as DNA, the CDR3 is TGCGCCAGCAGGACAGGGTATGTGAACACTGAAGCTTTCTTT.